This T cell receptor beta chain was sequenced in a study of blood T cell repertoires in COVID-19. Study in general: PBMCs, B-cell-depleted T cells, or T cells were the source of the cDNA or gDNA that made up the material.

This CDR3 region has 13 residues. Germline CDR1 reads SGHDN; CDR2 reads FVKESK. Trimming took off 0 bases at V and 5 bases at J, with 5 bases between the two ends. In the original analysis: Reference gene primer amplification yielded estimated nucleated cell counts. Here immunoSEQ multiplex PCR was the method, and the copy in TCRdb shows in-frame clones only, minus some. V and J calls and clone size are given by that table; D and trimming were obtained from the DNA. The table lists 150,000 to 200,000 clones, around 80% of them singletons, with approximately 15% in the top ten. The sample taken for sequencing was peripheral blood. The V and J genes are TRBV14 and TRBJ1-5; D is unresolved. The clonotype comes from a woman aged 70-85 years with COVID-19, enrolled during active disease. CDR3 nucleotide sequence: TGTGCCAGCAGCCAAGAGCGCGATCAGCCCCAGCATTTT. Translation gives CASSQERDQPQHF.